The present T cell receptor beta chain was sequenced within a study of T cells in women clearing cervical HPV infection. Whole-study context: With HLA typing for only a few women, HLA confounding remains possible. The study's findings and limits: TRBV6-7 relative abundance averaged approximately 0.1% in cases and about 0.15% in controls.

The germline V gene encodes CDR1 LGHNA and CDR2 YNFKEQ. This CDR3 spans 17 amino acids. The table came from immunoSEQ multiplex PCR; TCRdb's copy has only in-frame clones and leaves some out. The sample table sets out 35,000 to 50,000 clones. On this clone: Its target is not known. The junction departs from germline at one end; a sequencing error may be responsible. Read data end 3 residues before the CDR3 end; the end is taken from the germline J gene.

V and J are TRBV4-2 and TRBJ1-5; D might be TRBD1 (5 bases). Sequencing input: blood buffy coat. This TCR was sampled from a woman between 18 and 70 years old with a cervical HPV16 infection that either progressed to CIN3+ or cleared (not recorded which). The CDR3 region is CASSLSIRQGLNQPQHF. The DNA read from the CDR3 is TGCGCCAGCAGCCTCTCCATAAGGCAGGGACTCAATCAGCCC.